This passage covers 22 T cell receptor beta chains from one sample sequenced in a study of blood T cell repertoires in COVID-19. Produced via immunoSEQ multiplex PCR; TCRdb's table is partial and in-frame only. This table has approximately 240,000 clones, around 80% appearing once. The source material was peripheral blood. All receptors come from a woman between 35 and 50 years old who had recovered from COVID-19.

This clone was found once. The J gene is TRBJ2-5, the V gene TRBV29-1; 7 bases map to TRBD2. The ends lost 7 bases at V and 5 bases at J; junction bases unmatched: 10. CDR1 SQVTM and CDR2 ANQGSEA come from the germline V gene. The CDR3 contains 13 residues. CDR3 nucleotide sequence: TGCAGCGCAGAGAGCGGGGCCTGGGAGACCCAGTACTTC. Its protein is CSAESGAWETQYF.

This sequence joins TRBV2 and TRBJ2-2; the match to TRBD2 covers 7 bases. CDR1 SNHLY and CDR2 FYNNEI come from the germline V gene. CDR3 length equals 15 residues. The J segment lost 1 base and the V segment lost 3 bases, leaving 2 bases of the junction unmatched. The CDR3 spells CASSEERGNTGELFF. The CDR3 DNA follows: TGTGCCAGCAGTGAGGAGCGGGGGAACACCGGGGAGCTGTTTTTT.

This clone showed up just once. The V gene is TRBV4-3, the J gene TRBJ1-1, with D maybe TRBD1 (6 bases). This CDR3 is 15 amino acids long. Germline V gene lookup returns CDR1 LGHNA and CDR2 YSLEER. V lost 2 bases, J lost 11 bases, and 21 bases lay in between. The CDR3 DNA reads as TGCGCCAGCAGCCAATACGCCCGGGACACTCTAGGGGCTTTCTTT. Encoded protein: CASSQYARDTLGAFF.

The chain is built from TRBV2 and TRBJ2-1, with D possibly matching TRBD1 (5 bases). The germline V gene has CDR1 SNHLY and CDR2 FYNNEI. The V gene lost 7 bases and the J gene lost 4 bases, with 14 bases spanning the gap. The CDR3 extends over 14 amino acids. The CDR3 sequence: CASKDNRPYNEQFF. DNA of the CDR3: TGTGCCAGCAAGGACAACCGACCATACAATGAGCAGTTCTTC.

The rearrangement joins TRBV4-2 to TRBJ2-1, with 7 nucleotides matching TRBD1. The V gene end was trimmed by 0 bases and the J gene end by 1 base; junction bases not matched to a gene: 6. The CDR3 extends over 17 amino acids. Germline V CDR1 and CDR2: LGHNA, YNFKEQ. CDR3 sequence: CASSQDRVTGSYNEQFF. The CDR3 DNA reads as TGTGCCAGCAGCCAAGATCGTGTGACAGGGTCCTACAATGAGCAGTTCTTC.

The rearrangement links TRBV18 to TRBJ2-4; the match to TRBD1 covers 7 bases. This CDR3 has 15 residues. CDR1 and CDR2 from the germline V gene are KGHSH and LQKENI. V lost 4 bases and J lost 7; bases outside the gene matches: 10. CDR3 sequence (DNA): TGTGCCAGCTCACAACAAGGGGGCGTCGAGAACATTCAGTACTTC. Residues: CASSQQGGVENIQYF.

The chain employs TRBV30 and TRBJ1-1; a possible D gene is TRBD1 (5 bases). The CDR3 runs to 16 residues. Looked up from germline, CDR1 is GTSNPN and CDR2 is SVGIG (reference sequence). Trimming pared 5 bases from V and 5 bases from J, leaving 24 bases between. The CDR3: CAWALPRTSIRTEAFF. The DNA for the CDR3 is TGTGCCTGGGCCCTCCCCAGGACAAGTATTAGGACTGAAGCTTTCTTT.

CDR3 sequence: CASSRAYEQYF. In DNA, the CDR3 is TGTGCCAGCAGCCGGGCATACGAGCAGTACTTC. This chain joins TRBV7-8 and TRBJ2-7; D is unresolved. The V end lost 5 bases, the J end lost 4 bases, and 6 bases lay between the germline ends. Germline V gene lookup returns CDR1 SGHVS and CDR2 FQNEAQ. The CDR3 length is 11 residues.

This clone was detected once. The chain carries TRBV6-1 and TRBJ2-7, with D perhaps TRBD2 (6 bases). The germline CDR1 and CDR2 sequences are MNHNS and SASEGT. The CDR3 consists of 13 residues. V was trimmed by 6 bases and J by 3 bases, leaving 12 bases between them. CDR3 coding DNA: TGTGCCAGCAGACCTCCAGCGGGCTACGAGCAGTACTTC. It specifies CASRPPAGYEQYF.

The rearrangement uses TRBV5-4 and TRBJ2-1; 7 positions agree with TRBD1. J was trimmed by 2 bases and V by 3 bases; bases with no gene match: 8. CDR1 and CDR2 (germline): SGHNT, YYREEE (reference sequence). This CDR3 region has 16 residues. The CDR3 spells CASSSAGTATYNEQFF. The CDR3 DNA sequence: TGTGCCAGCAGCTCCGCCGGGACAGCCACCTACAATGAGCAGTTCTTC.

This clone was recorded a few times. This chain uses TRBV19 with TRBJ1-5; the D gene is possibly TRBD1 (6 bases). Trimming left V 3 bases short and J 6 bases short, with 12 bases between. In germline, CDR1 is LNHDA, CDR2 SQIVND (reference sequence). This CDR3 contains 14 residues. Here the CDR3 reads CASSIQGPAQPQHF. For the CDR3, the DNA is TGTGCCAGTAGTATCCAGGGGCCGGCTCAGCCCCAGCATTTT.

The chain carries TRBV7-2 and TRBJ1-3; the D gene is possibly TRBD1 (6 bases). The length of the CDR3 is 15 residues. With 8 bases removed from V and 2 bases from J, the gap between germline ends came to 16 bases. Germline V CDR1 and CDR2: SGHTA, FQGNSA. The CDR3 reads CASCINGGPGNTIYF. In nucleotides, the CDR3 is TGTGCCAGCTGCATTAACGGGGGGCCTGGAAACACCATATATTTT.

The genes are TRBV10-3 and TRBJ1-1; D not certain. V lost 1 base and J lost 0, with 12 bases in between. The CDR3 spans 16 residues. In germline, CDR1 is ENHRY, CDR2 SYGVKD. CDR3 nucleotide sequence: TGTGCCATCAGTGAGTTGAGCGGCGTCATGAACACTGAAGCTTTCTTT. Translated: CAISELSGVMNTEAFF.

The chain couples TRBV19 to TRBJ1-5; 8 nucleotides line up with TRBD1. Losses at the gene ends were 5 bases for V and 8 bases for J; bases not matched to a gene: 11. From germline, CDR1 is LNHDA and CDR2 SQIVND (reference sequence). CDR3 length: 15 amino acids. CDR3 region: CASSPGGQGFKPQHF. The CDR3 bases are TGTGCCAGTAGTCCTGGAGGACAGGGTTTTAAGCCCCAGCATTTT.

The chain has TRBV19 and TRBJ2-2; possible D gene TRBD2, 5 bases. V dropped 4 bases and J dropped 3 bases, with 9 bases sitting between them. Germline CDR1 reads LNHDA; CDR2 reads SQIVND (reference sequence). CDR3 length equals 14 residues. CDR3 nucleotide sequence: TGTGCCAGTAGTACTCAGAGGGACACCGGGGAGCTGTTTTTT. Translating gives CASSTQRDTGELFF.

This chain joins TRBV3-1 (or the pseudogene TRBV3-2) and TRBJ2-5, with D maybe TRBD1 (5 bases). Deletions cut 1 base from V and 5 bases from J, with 11 bases between. The CDR3 runs to 14 residues. Germline V CDR1 and CDR2: LGHDT, YNNKEL (reference sequence). The CDR3 DNA reads TGTGCCAGCAGCCAAGTTCCGTCAGGGGAGACCCAGTACTTC. Protein sequence: CASSQVPSGETQYF.

The chain joins TRBV7-2 to TRBJ2-7; a weak D match, TRBD2 (5 bases). Between the trimmed V and J ends, which lost 5 bases and 0 bases, there was a span of 14 bases. This CDR3 is built from 15 residues. In germline, CDR1 is SGHTA, CDR2 FQGNSA. In nucleotides, the CDR3 is TGTGCCAGCAGCCCGGGAACAGCCTTCTCCTACGAGCAGTACTTC. Encoded protein: CASSPGTAFSYEQYF.

As for this clone: Within the sample, other DNA sequences also encode this same CDR3. The DNA of the CDR3 is TGTGCCAGCAGCTTAACAGGGGACAATGAGCAGTTCTTC. The encoded protein is CASSLTGDNEQFF. This sequence joins TRBV7-9 and TRBJ2-1; the match to TRBD1 covers 7 bases. From germline, CDR1 is SEHNR and CDR2 FQNEAQ (reference sequence). Trimming took 2 bases from V and 5 from J; bases not matched to a gene: 0. The CDR3 extends over 13 amino acids.

This clone has more than one count but fewer than ten. The gene calls are TRBV6-5 and TRBJ2-7; 7 nucleotides match TRBD2. J was trimmed by 12 bases and V by 5 bases; bases with no gene match: 13. CDR1 MNHEY and CDR2 SVGAGI come from the germline V gene. The CDR3 runs to 13 residues. The CDR3: CASSLGGFRSPYF. The CDR3 DNA follows: TGTGCCAGCAGTCTGGGGGGGTTCAGATCTCCGTACTTC.

The chain has TRBV6-1 and TRBJ1-1; D gene ambiguous. The length of the CDR3 is 13 residues. Trimming shortened V by 2 bases and J by 1 base, and 5 bases separated the two germline ends. Germline-derived CDR1 and CDR2 are MNHNS and SASEGT. DNA of the CDR3: TGTGCCAGCAGTGAAAGACAGAACACTGAAGCTTTCTTT. This translates into CASSERQNTEAFF.

The J gene is TRBJ1-1, the V gene TRBV28; D is unclear. Trimming pared 5 bases from V and 3 bases from J, leaving 10 bases between. CDR1 is MDHEN and CDR2 is SYDVKM in the germline V gene. This CDR3 has 13 residues. CDR3 in DNA: TGTGCCAGCAGTCGACTCGGGGACACTGAAGCTTTCTTT. It is translated as CASSRLGDTEAFF.

CDR3 in DNA: TGTGCCAGCAGTGATGGGGGAGGGGCAGATACGCAGTATTTT. It is translated as CASSDGGGADTQYF. This chain joins TRBV2 and TRBJ2-3; the match to TRBD2 covers 7 bases. The CDR3 has 14 residues. J lost 4 bases, V lost 3 bases, and 4 bases had no gene match. Germline CDR1 reads SNHLY; CDR2 reads FYNNEI.